These T cell receptor beta chains were read from a single sample in a study of blood T cell repertoires in COVID-19. Generated by immunoSEQ multiplex PCR, the TCRdb table keeps only in-frame clones and is missing some. The sample consists of around 160,000 clones, roughly 84% of them appearing once. The sequenced material came from PBMCs or T cells enriched from blood (not recorded which). Receptor source: a woman between 45 and 65 years old who had been exposed to COVID-19. The CDR3 runs from the conserved cysteine through the conserved F or W. Fields, in order: V gene, clone size, CDR3 length, CDR3 protein. Size values are once, few and many counts, or a class for expanded clones, and some rows have none.

TRBV6-2/TRBV6-3	.	14	CASSNDRFTGELFF
TRBV6-5	.	13	CAIQLAALGEQYF
TRBV29-1	once	13	CSVGRVMDTEAFF
TRBV5-1	once	16	CASSLGSGTGVTEAFF
TRBV24-1	.	16	CATSKHTASSYNEQFF
TRBV3-1/TRBV3-2	.	16	CASSQGNQGLREKLFF
TRBV28	.	16	CASSSQGFPNTGELFF
TRBV6-6	.	17	CASSRSPGLALPYEQYF
TRBV27	.	14	CASSLAGAGEEQYF
TRBV6-2/TRBV6-3	.	15	CASSRSGGATYGYTF
TRBV7-9	.	16	CASSLIQAGGLDTQYF
TRBV7-2	.	16	CASNNKLAGAAYEQFF
TRBV6-4	.	13	CASSDRSTGELFF
TRBV29-1	.	11	CSGDRACEQYF
TRBV9	few	14	CASSGRDSLYEQYF
TRBV18	.	14	CASSPETGNQPQHF
TRBV25-1	.	14	CASSEPGRGNEQFF